Listed here are 27 T cell receptor beta chains from one sample, sequenced in a study of regulatory T cells in long-lasting Graves disease. Relying on iRepertoire HTBI primers and Arm-PCR of CDR3 regions, the team built TCR beta libraries. MiXCR, run by TCRdb on the multiplex PCR reads, gives a single entry per CDR3 protein. Of hundreds of thousands of distinct CDR3 sequences listed, roughly 15% are singletons. As to time point: newly diagnosed GD, antithyroid drugs for less than 3 months. Isolated PBMC RNA provided the starting material for the TCR library. The sample also formed part of further work on T cells in Graves' hyperthyroidism and ophthalmopathy.

Material: peripheral blood mononuclear cells (PBMCs), obtained at new diagnosis, from a patient treated with antithyroid drugs. The receptors derive from a woman in her 30s with Graves disease.

At least ten counts were recorded for this clonotype. The J gene is TRBJ2-3, the V gene TRBV6-2 or TRBV6-3; D possibly corresponds to TRBD1 (6 bases). This CDR3 comprises 15 residues. With 6 bases removed from V and 1 base from J, the gap between germline ends came to 14 bases. In germline, CDR1 is MNHEY, CDR2 SVGEGT. For the CDR3, the DNA is TGTGCCAGCAGCAACGACAGGACTCGCACAGATACGCAGTATTTT. As protein: CASSNDRTRTDTQYF.

This clonotype was observed a handful of times. The gene calls are TRBV5-6 and TRBJ2-1; 10 positions match TRBD1. J lost 6 bases, V lost 8 bases, and 11 bases had no gene match. Germline V gene lookup returns CDR1 SGHDT and CDR2 YYEEEE. This CDR3 has 15 amino acids. Here the CDR3 reads CASRGLGQGVNEQFF. DNA of the CDR3: TGTGCCAGTCGTGGACTCGGACAGGGGGTCAATGAGCAGTTCTTC.

This clonotype was observed many times. The chain combines TRBV20-1 with TRBJ1-1; TRBD1 agrees at 7 bases. The V gene end was trimmed by 5 bases and the J gene end by 0 bases; junction bases not matched to a gene: 3. Germline V gene data show CDR1 as DFQATT and CDR2 as SNEGSKA (reference sequence). This CDR3 is built from 13 residues. The CDR3 sequence is CSALGQLNTEAFF. CDR3 DNA: TGCAGTGCTCTGGGACAGCTGAACACTGAAGCTTTCTTT.

This clonotype appeared many times. The rearrangement links TRBV7-2 to TRBJ2-1; 7 nucleotides align to TRBD2. Germline V gives CDR1 SGHTA, CDR2 FQGNSA. Trimming removed 7 bases from V and 6 bases from J; junction bases left unmatched: 12. This CDR3 contains 15 residues. Here the CDR3 reads CASTITRASGNEQFF. The CDR3 nucleotides are TGTGCCAGCACCATAACTCGGGCTAGCGGCAATGAGCAGTTCTTC.

This clonotype was seen at least ten times. The rearrangement joins TRBV5-1 to TRBJ2-7; 12 bases align to TRBD1. The V and J ends lost 3 bases and 4 bases, in that order; junction bases with no gene match: 5. Germline CDR1 reads SGHRS; CDR2 reads YFSETQ. This CDR3 spans 15 amino acids. This CDR3 is CASSSGTGGQYEQYF. The CDR3 DNA is TGCGCCAGCAGCTCCGGGACAGGGGGCCAGTACGAGCAGTACTTC. The full variable domain, rest sourced from reference TRBV5-1 and TRBJ2-7, is KAGVTQTPRYLIKTRGQQVTLSCSPISGHRSVSWYQQTPGQGLQFLFEYFSETQRNKGNFPGRFSGRQFSNSRSEMNVSTLELGDSALYLCASSSGTGGQYEQYFGPGTRLTVT.

This chain links TRBV6-1 with TRBJ2-2; 9 positions agree with TRBD1. The CDR3 loop spans 13 amino acids. CDR1 MNHNS and CDR2 SASEGT come from the germline V gene. The V segment lost 11 bases and the J segment 6 bases; nucleotides outside the gene matches: 7. The CDR3 spells CASGQGNPGELFF. For the CDR3, the DNA is TGTGCCTCGGGACAGGGAAACCCCGGGGAGCTGTTTTTT.

V usage is TRBV7-2 and J usage is TRBJ2-5; D is tentatively TRBD1 or TRBD2 (6 bases each). The ends were cut back, 1 base at V and 6 bases at J, with 27 bases in the middle. In germline, CDR1 is SGHTA, CDR2 FQGNSA. This CDR3 contains 19 residues. CDR3 DNA sequence: TGTGCCAGCAGCTTAGGTTACGCTCGGCAGGGGTCAGGAGGGAAGACCCAGTACTTC. Protein: CASSLGYARQGSGGKTQYF. The variable domain in full, with the rest retrieved from reference TRBV7-2 and TRBJ2-5, is GAGVSQSPSNKVTEKGKDVELRCDPISGHTALYWYRQSLGQGLEFLIYFQGNSAPDKSGLPSDRFSAERTGGSVSTLTIQRTQQEDSAVYLCASSLGYARQGSGGKTQYFGPGTRLLVL.

The sample holds a few counts of this clonotype. The chain combines TRBV4-1 with TRBJ2-7; D is ambiguous. CDR1 and CDR2 (germline): MGHRA, YSYEKL. V was pared by 1 base and J by 3 bases, with 13 bases between. The CDR3 sequence is 15 residues long. For the CDR3, the DNA is TGCGCCAGCAGCCAAGTTCCCGGGTCCTACTACGAGCAGTACTTC. This gives the protein CASSQVPGSYYEQYF.

The chain couples TRBV30 to TRBJ1-6, with TRBD1 as a possible D gene (6 bases). CDR3 length equals 14 residues. V dropped 5 bases and J dropped 7 bases, with 15 bases sitting between them. The germline V gene has CDR1 GTSNPN and CDR2 SVGIG (reference sequence). The CDR3 sequence: CAWQQGRGNSPLHF. CDR3 in DNA: TGTGCCTGGCAACAGGGTCGAGGCAATTCACCCCTCCACTTT.

There are many counts of this clonotype. This chain connects TRBV20-1 to TRBJ1-2, with D possibly matching TRBD1 (5 bases). In germline, CDR1 is DFQATT, CDR2 SNEGSKA (reference sequence). This CDR3 contains 15 residues. V dropped 5 bases and J dropped 8 bases, with 24 bases sitting between them. For the CDR3, the DNA is TGCAGTGCTGTACGAGCTGGGGGGGGAGTGGAAGGCTACACCTTC. It specifies CSAVRAGGGVEGYTF.

A few counts support this clonotype. The gene calls are TRBV5-1 and TRBJ2-3, with a possible D match to TRBD2 (6 bases). CDR1 is SGHRS and CDR2 is YFSETQ in the germline V gene. The CDR3 spans 15 residues. V was shortened by 9 bases and J by 0 bases, with 17 bases between the two germline ends. The CDR3 is CATARHGGSTDTQYF. The CDR3 bases are TGCGCCACCGCTCGCCACGGGGGTAGCACAGATACGCAGTATTTT.

This clonotype was seen only a few times. The V gene is TRBV20-1, the J gene TRBJ1-5; D remains ambiguous. CDR1 and CDR2 from the germline V gene are DFQATT and SNEGSKA (reference sequence). This CDR3 comprises 15 residues. V lost 0 bases and J lost 1, with 10 bases in between. The CDR3 nucleotides read TGCAGTGCTAGAGATCCGACAAGAAGCAATCAGCCCCAGCATTTT. Amino acids: CSARDPTRSNQPQHF.

This clonotype showed up many times. This rearrangement joins TRBV7-8 to TRBJ1-4, with 7 bases matching TRBD1. Germline V gene lookup returns CDR1 SGHVS and CDR2 FQNEAQ. V lost 1 base and J lost 0; bases outside the gene matches: 8. CDR3 size: 18 residues. The CDR3 here is CASSLEGTALATNEKLFF. The CDR3 region has the DNA TGTGCCAGCAGCTTAGAGGGGACAGCCCTCGCAACTAATGAAAAACTGTTTTTT.

This rearrangement joins TRBV6-1 to TRBJ1-6; unclear D gene. The CDR3 sequence is 14 residues long. Germline assignment: CDR1 MNHNS and CDR2 SASEGT. V was trimmed by 7 bases and J by 7 bases, leaving 14 bases between them. The CDR3 nucleotides read TGTGCCAGCAATAAAAGAGGGAGGAATTCACCCCTCCACTTT. Amino acid sequence: CASNKRGRNSPLHF.

In its sample, this clonotype was seen many times. This chain connects TRBV28 to TRBJ2-7, with D possibly being TRBD1 or TRBD2 (5 bases each). Germline V gene sequence: CDR1 MDHEN, CDR2 SYDVKM. The CDR3 is made up of 14 amino acids. Trimming cost V 9 bases and J 0 bases, with 15 bases left between them. The CDR3 reads CASYRGGNSYEQYF. The DNA of the CDR3 is TGTGCCAGTTATCGGGGCGGAAACTCCTACGAGCAGTACTTC.

The rearrangement uses TRBV28 and TRBJ1-6, with D unresolved. V shed 8 bases and J shed 8 bases, with 13 bases lying between them. The germline CDR1 and CDR2 sequences are MDHEN and SYDVKM. There are 13 residues in the CDR3. The CDR3 coding sequence is TGTGCCAGCCTTCCCAGTTTAGATTCACCCCTCCACTTT. This sequence encodes CASLPSLDSPLHF.

The chain links TRBV6-1 to TRBJ1-1; D remains unclear. V lost 4 bases, J lost 4 bases, and 10 bases lay in between. The germline V gene has CDR1 MNHNS and CDR2 SASEGT. This CDR3 spans 13 amino acids. CDR3 in amino acids: CASSGPRGTEAFF. CDR3 bases: TGTGCCAGCAGTGGCCCCCGAGGCACTGAAGCTTTCTTT.

The rearrangement links TRBV5-1 to TRBJ2-5; 10 bases align to TRBD2. Germline loops: CDR1 SGHRS, CDR2 YFSETQ. The CDR3 contains 15 residues. V lost 4 bases to trimming and J lost 3 bases; unmatched junction nucleotides: 6. CDR3 nucleotide sequence: TGCGCCAGCAGCACAACTAGCGGGATAAAAGAGACCCAGTACTTC. Translating it yields CASSTTSGIKETQYF. The complete variable domain, with remaining parts taken from reference TRBV5-1 and TRBJ2-5, reads KAGVTQTPRYLIKTRGQQVTLSCSPISGHRSVSWYQQTPGQGLQFLFEYFSETQRNKGNFPGRFSGRQFSNSRSEMNVSTLELGDSALYLCASSTTSGIKETQYFGPGTRLLVL.

Ten or more counts support this clonotype. V usage is TRBV10-3 and J usage is TRBJ1-5, with D possibly being TRBD1 (6 bases). The germline V and J ends were trimmed by 3 bases and 5 bases, with 20 bases remaining between them. CDR1 and CDR2 from the germline V gene are ENHRY and SYGVKD. CDR3 length: 17 amino acids. The CDR3 spells CAISETLTQGRDQPQHF. CDR3 nucleotide sequence: TGTGCCATCAGTGAAACTCTGACGCAGGGGCGAGATCAGCCCCAGCATTTT.

This clonotype was picked up many times. This chain joins TRBV7-6 and TRBJ1-1; 7 bases align to TRBD1. V lost 5 bases, J lost 1 base, and 7 bases stayed unmatched. The CDR3 has 15 residues. The V gene's germline CDR1 is SGHVS and CDR2 FNYEAQ. As DNA, the CDR3 is TGTGCCAGCAGCCTAACGGGACAGAAGAACACTGAAGCTTTCTTT. Its translation is CASSLTGQKNTEAFF.

This clonotype has only a few counts. The J gene is TRBJ2-7, the V gene TRBV20-1, with 7 bases aligning to TRBD1. The germline V gene encodes CDR1 DFQATT and CDR2 SNEGSKA (reference sequence). V shed 2 bases, J shed 5 bases, and the junction held 15 bases outside the gene matches. The CDR3 runs 16 residues. The CDR3 region is CSARYAPTGIRNEQYF. In nucleotides, the CDR3 is TGCAGTGCTAGATATGCCCCGACAGGGATCAGGAACGAGCAGTACTTC.

This clonotype was observed at least ten times. The chain links TRBV12-3 or TRBV12-4 to TRBJ2-1, with TRBD2 identical over 8 bases. With V trimmed by 6 bases and J by 2 bases, 3 bases remained unmatched. The CDR3 extends over 14 amino acids. CDR3 residues: CASSRSGTYNEQFF. CDR3 DNA sequence: TGTGCCAGCAGCCGTAGCGGGACCTACAATGAGCAGTTCTTC.

This chain links TRBV28 with TRBJ1-6; the D gene is possibly TRBD1 (5 bases). The V gene lost 6 bases and the J gene lost 14 bases, with 14 bases spanning the gap. Germline-derived CDR1 and CDR2 are MDHEN and SYDVKM. This CDR3 comprises 12 residues. CDR3 sequence (DNA): TGTGCCAGCAGCCCCGGGGGGAGATCCCTCCACTTT. The encoded protein is CASSPGGRSLHF.

This clonotype has just a few counts. Just one base apart from a much larger clone, this may be a read error. The chain combines TRBV28 with TRBJ2-1; D perhaps matches TRBD2 (5 bases). Germline loops: CDR1 MDHEN, CDR2 SYDVKM. The CDR3 loop spans 13 amino acids. The CDR3 DNA reads TGTGCCAGCAGTTTTGGGAGTAACGATGAGCAGCTCTTC. Translation gives CASSFGSNDEQLF.

The V and J genes are TRBV5-1 and TRBJ2-1; perhaps TRBD2 as D (7 bases). V gave up 6 bases and J gave up 3 bases, with 16 bases separating them. In germline, CDR1 is SGHRS, CDR2 YFSETQ. There are 15 residues in the CDR3. In DNA form, the CDR3 reads TGCGCCAGCACCGTGGGGGGGGCCGGCTACAATGAGCAGTTCTTC. Translated, it gives CASTVGGAGYNEQFF.

This clonotype came up a few times. The V and J genes are TRBV7-9 and TRBJ2-2, with a weak D call TRBD1 (5 bases). This CDR3 region has 14 residues. Germline-derived CDR1 and CDR2 are SEHNR and FQNEAQ (reference sequence). V was trimmed by 4 bases and J by 3 bases, leaving 9 bases between them. CDR3 sequence reads: CASSYDSYTGELFF. The CDR3 nucleotides are TGTGCCAGCAGCTACGACAGTTACACCGGGGAGCTGTTTTTT.

This clonotype was detected ten times or more. The V gene is TRBV6-1, the J gene TRBJ2-7; possibly TRBD1 or TRBD2 for D (5 bases each). V lost 6 bases, J lost 6 bases, and 12 bases lay in between. This CDR3 has 12 amino acids. Germline V CDR1 and CDR2: MNHNS, SASEGT. CDR3 DNA sequence: TGTGCCAGCAGCAGACCAGGGAGCGAGCAGTACTTC. The encoded protein is CASSRPGSEQYF.